Many counts were recorded for the clone carrying this TCR beta chain. Its specificity is not known. This sample was taken from a study of identical twins. V dropped 5 bases and J dropped 2; count of bases not matched to a gene: 5. CDR3 size: 14 residues. In germline, CDR1 is SQVTM, CDR2 ANQGSEA. Study-wide points: Invariant T cells like MAIT and iNKT could partly confound the zero-insertion analyses.

TCRdb ran MiXCR on the 5' RACE reads and lists one entry per CDR3 protein. The sample has hundreds of thousands of distinct CDR3 sequences; 12% are singletons. This sample was also put to use in a study of yellow fever vaccine responses in identical twins.

The sequencing input was PBMCs. The rearrangement uses TRBV29-1 and TRBJ2-3, with 9 bases matching TRBD2. This clonotype originated in a woman younger than 30 in good health. The CDR3 spells CSVSLAGSTDTQYF. Here the CDR3 DNA reads TGCAGCGTTTCCCTAGCGGGGTCCACAGATACGCAGTATTTT.